Listed below are T cell receptor beta chains from one sample, sequenced in a study of T cell changes during pregnancy in multiple sclerosis. The table came from immunoSEQ multiplex PCR; TCRdb's copy has only in-frame clones and leaves some out. The table records about 28,000 clones, 85% to 90% of them present only once. Sample: CD4+ T cells from peripheral blood mononuclear cells, taken in the second trimester of pregnancy. The receptor source for this set is a female donor with multiple sclerosis, enrolled in a pregnancy study. Both conserved end residues are part of each CDR3. The order of the fields is J gene, V gene, clone size, D gene, CDR3 DNA, CDR3 protein. D genes are given only for firm matches. Rows may omit the clone size; those that give it use once, few, many or a size class.

>TRBJ2-3|TRBV6-5|NA|NA
TGTGCCAGCGGGAGTATCGGCGCAGATACGCAGTATTTT
CASGSIGADTQYF
>TRBJ1-1|TRBV6-5|NA|TRBD1
TGTGCCAGCAGCTCCCGACAGGGGCGTACGACTGAAGCTTTCTTT
CASSSRQGRTTEAFF
>TRBJ2-7|TRBV7-9|NA|NA
TGTGCCAGCAGCTTAGCGTCAAACTACGAGCAGTACTTC
CASSLASNYEQYF
>TRBJ1-5|TRBV5-6|NA|NA
TGTGCCAGCAGCTCAAGCGCTCGGACAGGCAATCAGCCCCAGCATTTT
CASSSSARTGNQPQHF
>TRBJ2-5|TRBV11-1|NA|NA
TGTGCCAGCAGCTTAGAGGGCAGGGCAGAGACCCAGTACTTC
CASSLEGRAETQYF
>TRBJ2-7|TRBV11-2|NA|TRBD1
TGTGCCAGCAGCTTCAGGCAGGGGGCAACCTACGAGCAGTACTTC
CASSFRQGATYEQYF
>TRBJ2-7|TRBV2|NA|NA
TGTGCCAGCAGTGTGGGGGCTGGCGAGCAGTACTTC
CASSVGAGEQYF
>TRBJ1-2|TRBV18|NA|TRBD1
TGTGCCAGCTCACCCGTCGCCGGGACAGGGGGCGCAAGTTTCTATGGCTACACCTTC
CASSPVAGTGGASFYGYTF
>TRBJ2-7|TRBV28|NA|NA
TGTGCCAGCAGCCTCCCGGACTCCGAAGACGAGCAGTACTTC
CASSLPDSEDEQYF
>TRBJ2-7|TRBV7-2|NA|NA
TGTGCCAGCAGCCCACAACAAATCGGGGACGAGCAGTACTTC
CASSPQQIGDEQYF
>TRBJ2-1|TRBV5-1|NA|TRBD2
TGCGCCAGCAGGCCGCGGGAGAAATACAATGAGCAGTTCTTC
CASRPREKYNEQFF
>TRBJ1-2|TRBV27|NA|TRBD1
TGTGCCAGCAGTTTTACAGGGGGCGGCGGCTACACCTTC
CASSFTGGGGYTF
>TRBJ2-1|TRBV5-4|NA|TRBD2
TGTGCCAGCAGCTCCCCGACTAGCGGGGGGGCTGGTGAGCAGTTCTTC
CASSSPTSGGAGEQFF
>TRBJ2-4|TRBV19|NA|NA
TGTGCCAGTAGTAGCGACGCCCTAGGCAAAAACATTCAGTACTTC
CASSSDALGKNIQYF
>TRBJ1-1|TRBV10-3|NA|NA
TGTGCCACCTGGACTATCGGGAGCACTGAAGCTTTCTTT
CATWTIGSTEAFF
>TRBJ2-3|TRBV9|NA|TRBD2
TGTGCCAGCAGCCCCCGGGTAGCGGGGTTCGCAGATACGCAGTATTTT
CASSPRVAGFADTQYF
>TRBJ2-2|TRBV5-1|NA|TRBD1
TGCGCCAGCAGACCTACGGGACAGATTCTATCCGGGGAGCTGTTTTTT
CASRPTGQILSGELFF
>TRBJ2-3|TRBV2|NA|NA
TGTGCCAGCACAGGGGACCGCTGGGCAGATACGCAGTATTTT
CASTGDRWADTQYF
>TRBJ2-5|TRBV11-2|NA|TRBD2
TGTGCCAGCAGCGGAGGGGCGACTAGCGGGGGACAAGAGACCCAGTACTTC
CASSGGATSGGQETQYF
>TRBJ2-7|TRBV9|NA|NA
TGTGCCAGCAGCGTAGGGGTGGGGGGAGGCTCCTACGAGCAGTACTTC
CASSVGVGGGSYEQYF
>TRBJ1-3|TRBV2|NA|NA
TGTGCCAGCACCGGGGGAAACACCATATATTTT
CASTGGNTIYF
>TRBJ1-3|TRBV5-5|few|NA
TGTGCCAGCAGCTTAACGACAAGCTCTGGAAACACCATATATTTT
CASSLTTSSGNTIYF